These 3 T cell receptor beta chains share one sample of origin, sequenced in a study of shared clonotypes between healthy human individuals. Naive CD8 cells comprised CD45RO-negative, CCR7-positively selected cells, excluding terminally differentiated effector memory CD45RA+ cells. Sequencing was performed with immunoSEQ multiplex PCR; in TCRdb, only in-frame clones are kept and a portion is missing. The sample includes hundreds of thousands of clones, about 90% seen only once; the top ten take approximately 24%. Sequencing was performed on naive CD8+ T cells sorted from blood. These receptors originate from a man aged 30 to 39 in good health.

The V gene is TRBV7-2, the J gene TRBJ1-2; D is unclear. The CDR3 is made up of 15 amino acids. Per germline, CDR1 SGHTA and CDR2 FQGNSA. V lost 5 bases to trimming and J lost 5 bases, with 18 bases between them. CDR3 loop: CASSQPQNPGYGYTF. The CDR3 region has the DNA TGTGCCAGCAGCCAACCTCAGAACCCGGGGTATGGCTACACCTTC.

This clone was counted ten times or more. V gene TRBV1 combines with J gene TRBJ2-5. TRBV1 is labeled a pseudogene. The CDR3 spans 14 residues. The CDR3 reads CTSSQDRGLETQYF. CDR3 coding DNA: TGCACCAGCAGCCAAGATCGTGGATTGGAGACCCAGTACTTC.

DNA of the CDR3: TGTGCCAGCAGCTCAGCCGGGACTAGCTTCTCCTACGAGCAGTACTTC. Translating gives CASSSAGTSFSYEQYF. This rearrangement joins TRBV7-9 to TRBJ2-7, with 9 bases aligning to TRBD2. V was pared by 4 bases and J by 0 bases, with 7 bases of the junction left unmatched. The germline V gene has CDR1 SEHNR and CDR2 FQNEAQ (reference sequence). The CDR3 is 16 residues long.